Listed below are T cell receptor beta chains from one sample, sequenced in a study of tumor and adjacent non-tumor tissue in lung cancer. TCRdb processed the multiplex PCR reads anew with MiXCR; each CDR3 protein has one entry. The data contain fewer than 85,000 distinct CDR3 sequences, about three quarters of them singletons. The sample consisted of lung tumor tissue. These receptor sequences come from a man aged 55-75 years with non-small cell lung cancer. Both conserved end residues are part of each CDR3. The D gene is left open where the match is weak. Rows give clone size only sometimes, using once, few, many, or a class for an expanded clone.

v_call: TRBV11-1; j_call: TRBJ2-1; d_call: -; clone_size: once; cdr3_nt: TGTGCCAGCAGCTTAGCGCTGTGGAATGAGCAGTTCTTC; cdr3_aa: CASSLALWNEQFF
v_call: TRBV6-5; j_call: TRBJ2-7; d_call: -; clone_size: many; cdr3_nt: TGTGCCAGCAGTTACTCCGTCACGACCTACGAGCAGTACTTC; cdr3_aa: CASSYSVTTYEQYF
v_call: TRBV6-5; j_call: TRBJ1-3; d_call: -; clone_size: many; cdr3_nt: TGTGCCAGCAGTTACACCCGGACTAGCTCTGGAAACACCATATATTTT; cdr3_aa: CASSYTRTSSGNTIYF
v_call: TRBV6-6; j_call: TRBJ2-5; d_call: -; clone_size: once; cdr3_nt: TGTACCAGCAGTTACGATACAGGGCGGGAGACCCAGTACTTT; cdr3_aa: CTSSYDTGRETQYF
v_call: TRBV12-3/TRBV12-4; j_call: TRBJ2-7; d_call: TRBD2; clone_size: -; cdr3_nt: TGTGTCAGTAGTTTCGGGCTAGCGGGAGGCACGGAGTACTTC; cdr3_aa: CVSSFGLAGGTEYF
v_call: TRBV6-5; j_call: TRBJ2-2; d_call: TRBD2; clone_size: -; cdr3_nt: TGTGCCAGCAGTTACAGGACGTTGACGGGAGGGACCACCGGGGAGCTGTTTTTT; cdr3_aa: CASSYRTLTGGTTGELFF
v_call: TRBV20-1; j_call: TRBJ1-1; d_call: TRBD1; clone_size: many; cdr3_nt: TGCAGTGCAGGACCCCGGGACAGGGAAAATGAAGCTTTCTTT; cdr3_aa: CSAGPRDRENEAFF
v_call: TRBV5-6; j_call: TRBJ2-2; d_call: -; clone_size: -; cdr3_nt: TGTGCCAGCAGCTTGAAGGGAACATCCGGGGAGCTGTTTTTT; cdr3_aa: CASSLKGTSGELFF
v_call: TRBV28; j_call: TRBJ2-1; d_call: -; clone_size: -; cdr3_nt: TGTGCCAGCAGTTTTGGTGGCGTCTACAATGTGCATTTCTTC; cdr3_aa: CASSFGGVYNVHFF
v_call: TRBV10-2; j_call: TRBJ2-5; d_call: -; clone_size: -; cdr3_nt: TGCGCCAACAGACATTCAAGAGACCAGTACTTC; cdr3_aa: CANRHSRDQYF
v_call: TRBV20-1; j_call: TRBJ2-5; d_call: -; clone_size: -; cdr3_nt: TGCAGTGCTAGAACGGGAGAAGGGAGCGAGACCCAGTACTTC; cdr3_aa: CSARTGEGSETQYF
v_call: TRBV6-5; j_call: TRBJ2-1; d_call: -; clone_size: -; cdr3_nt: TGTGCCAGCAGTTTTCAATCTGGGGCATGCGGAAGCCATGAGCAGTTCTTT; cdr3_aa: CASSFQSGACGSHEQFF
v_call: TRBV30; j_call: TRBJ2-1; d_call: TRBD2; clone_size: once; cdr3_nt: TGTGCCTTGAGTCCCTCGATGGCTAGCGGTGCGGGGCAGTTCTTT; cdr3_aa: CALSPSMASGAGQFF
v_call: TRBV20-1; j_call: TRBJ2-4; d_call: -; clone_size: -; cdr3_nt: TGCAGTGCTAGAAGCCCGGAAAACATTAAGTACTTC; cdr3_aa: CSARSPENIKYF
v_call: TRBV11-1; j_call: TRBJ2-1; d_call: TRBD1; clone_size: -; cdr3_nt: TGTACTAGCAGCTTGGACAGGGGGCGGTATGATCAGTTCTTC; cdr3_aa: CTSSLDRGRYDQFF
v_call: TRBV7-9; j_call: TRBJ2-3; d_call: TRBD2; clone_size: few; cdr3_nt: TGTGCCAGCAGCTGGACTAGCGGAGGTTCAGATACGCAGTATTTT; cdr3_aa: CASSWTSGGSDTQYF
v_call: TRBV6-5; j_call: TRBJ2-7; d_call: TRBD1; clone_size: -; cdr3_nt: TGTGTCAGCACTTACGAGGCTGGACAGGTTTACGAGCAGTACTTC; cdr3_aa: CVSTYEAGQVYEQYF
v_call: TRBV6-5; j_call: TRBJ2-1; d_call: -; clone_size: once; cdr3_nt: TGTGCCAGCAGTTACACAGAGGAGTACAACGAGCAGTTCTTC; cdr3_aa: CASSYTEEYNEQFF
v_call: TRBV6-5; j_call: TRBJ1-2; d_call: TRBD1; clone_size: once; cdr3_nt: TGTGCCAGTGGGACAGAGTATGGGTACGCCTTC; cdr3_aa: CASGTEYGYAF
v_call: TRBV29-1; j_call: TRBJ2-7; d_call: -; clone_size: -; cdr3_nt: TGCAGCGTTGTTGGCTGGGGGGCAGAATCATACGAGCAGTACTTC; cdr3_aa: CSVVGWGAESYEQYF
v_call: TRBV11-3; j_call: TRBJ2-1; d_call: -; clone_size: once; cdr3_nt: TGTGCCAGCAGCTACGGGGCACCGAGGGGTAGTGAGCAGTTCTTC; cdr3_aa: CASSYGAPRGSEQFF
v_call: TRBV5-1; j_call: TRBJ1-1; d_call: -; clone_size: many; cdr3_nt: TGCGCCAGCAGCTTGGGGAGGTTTAGCACTGAAGCTTTCTTT; cdr3_aa: CASSLGRFSTEAFF
v_call: TRBV5-1; j_call: TRBJ1-4; d_call: -; clone_size: few; cdr3_nt: TGCGCCAGCAGCCAAATGTCAACTAATGAAAAACTGTTTTTT; cdr3_aa: CASSQMSTNEKLFF
v_call: TRBV7-8; j_call: TRBJ2-6; d_call: -; clone_size: -; cdr3_nt: TGTGCCAGCAGCGAGAAGCGGGCTGGGGCCAACGTCCAGGCTTTC; cdr3_aa: CASSEKRAGANVQAF
v_call: TRBV6-1; j_call: TRBJ2-7; d_call: TRBD2; clone_size: many; cdr3_nt: TGTGCCAGCAGTGAACAGCCTAGCGGGAAATACGAGCAGTACTTC; cdr3_aa: CASSEQPSGKYEQYF
v_call: TRBV24-1; j_call: TRBJ2-5; d_call: -; clone_size: -; cdr3_nt: TGTGCCACCAGTGGTCTTCAGGAGACCCAGTACTTC; cdr3_aa: CATSGLQETQYF
v_call: TRBV20-1; j_call: TRBJ2-2; d_call: -; clone_size: -; cdr3_nt: TGCAGCGCTCGAAGAGGGACGGCAAACACCGCGGAGCTGTTTTTT; cdr3_aa: CSARRGTANTAELFF
v_call: TRBV11-3; j_call: TRBJ2-3; d_call: -; clone_size: -; cdr3_nt: TGTGACAGCAGTTTGCGTCAGCCCACAGATACGCTTTATTTT; cdr3_aa: CDSSLRQPTDTLYF
v_call: TRBV6-2/TRBV6-3; j_call: TRBJ2-1; d_call: -; clone_size: -; cdr3_nt: TGTGCCAGCAGTTACTCCGGTGAGGGGAGTAAGCAGTTCTTC; cdr3_aa: CASSYSGEGSKQFF
v_call: TRBV5-4; j_call: TRBJ2-3; d_call: -; clone_size: -; cdr3_nt: TGTGCCAGCAACTTGGACACAGATACGCTGTATTTT; cdr3_aa: CASNLDTDTLYF
v_call: TRBV10-3; j_call: TRBJ2-7; d_call: TRBD2; clone_size: -; cdr3_nt: TGTACCATCAACGAAACTAGCGGGAGAAGGTACGAGCAGTACTTC; cdr3_aa: CTINETSGRRYEQYF
v_call: TRBV20-1; j_call: TRBJ1-1; d_call: -; clone_size: -; cdr3_nt: TGCAGTGCCTCCTATAGTGGGTCTGAAGCTTTCTTT; cdr3_aa: CSASYSGSEAFF
v_call: TRBV19; j_call: TRBJ1-2; d_call: -; clone_size: -; cdr3_nt: TGTGCCAGTAGTACCCCAAGTGGGCTCGGCTATGGCTACACCTTC; cdr3_aa: CASSTPSGLGYGYTF
v_call: TRBV12-3/TRBV12-4; j_call: TRBJ1-5; d_call: -; clone_size: -; cdr3_nt: TGTGCCAGAAGTTACGATGGGGGTTCGCCCCAGCATTTT; cdr3_aa: CARSYDGGSPQHF
v_call: TRBV20-1; j_call: TRBJ2-7; d_call: -; clone_size: few; cdr3_nt: TGCAGTGCCACCGAGACAGGAGTTTATGAGCAGTACTTC; cdr3_aa: CSATETGVYEQYF
v_call: TRBV6-5; j_call: TRBJ1-2; d_call: -; clone_size: -; cdr3_nt: TGTGCCAACAGTTACTCGAAGGGGTCAAGCTATGACTACACCTTC; cdr3_aa: CANSYSKGSSYDYTF
v_call: TRBV6-2/TRBV6-3; j_call: TRBJ1-1; d_call: -; clone_size: -; cdr3_nt: TGTGCCGGCAGTTTCCCCCGGAGGAGGAACACTGAAGCTTTCTTT; cdr3_aa: CAGSFPRRRNTEAFF
v_call: TRBV28; j_call: TRBJ2-3; d_call: TRBD2; clone_size: many; cdr3_nt: TGTGCCAGCAGTCCCTTCTGGACTAGCGGGAGGGCCCCGGATACGCAGTATTTT; cdr3_aa: CASSPFWTSGRAPDTQYF
v_call: TRBV6-5; j_call: TRBJ2-7; d_call: -; clone_size: -; cdr3_nt: TGTGCCAGCAGTTGCTTCGTCACGACCTACGAGCAGTACTTC; cdr3_aa: CASSCFVTTYEQYF
v_call: TRBV29-1; j_call: TRBJ1-1; d_call: -; clone_size: -; cdr3_nt: TGCAGCGTTGTGCCAACGAACACTGATGTTTTCTTT; cdr3_aa: CSVVPTNTDVFF
v_call: TRBV19; j_call: TRBJ1-5; d_call: -; clone_size: -; cdr3_nt: TGTGCCAGAAGTATCCCCCCCTGGGGGAGCAATCAGCCCCAGCATTTT; cdr3_aa: CARSIPPWGSNQPQHF
v_call: TRBV5-6; j_call: TRBJ2-7; d_call: -; clone_size: -; cdr3_nt: TGTGCCAGCAGCTTATCATTAACACCCTACGAGCAGTACTTC; cdr3_aa: CASSLSLTPYEQYF
v_call: TRBV20-1; j_call: TRBJ2-7; d_call: TRBD2; clone_size: -; cdr3_nt: TGCAGTGCCCTTCCCCAGCTTAGCGGGATGTACGTGCAGTACTTC; cdr3_aa: CSALPQLSGMYVQYF
v_call: TRBV6-2/TRBV6-3; j_call: TRBJ2-6; d_call: -; clone_size: -; cdr3_nt: TGTGCCAGTAGGCAGGCTGGGGCCAACGTCCTGACTTTC; cdr3_aa: CASRQAGANVLTF
v_call: TRBV20-1; j_call: TRBJ2-1; d_call: -; clone_size: -; cdr3_nt: TGCAGTGCTAGGTTAGTCGGGGGAGTATCAAATGAGCAGTTCTTC; cdr3_aa: CSARLVGGVSNEQFF
v_call: TRBV6-2/TRBV6-3; j_call: TRBJ2-7; d_call: -; clone_size: -; cdr3_nt: TGTGCCAGCGGAGAACCGGGACAAGACCACGAGCAGTACTTC; cdr3_aa: CASGEPGQDHEQYF